This T cell receptor (beta chain) was retrieved from a study of blood T cell repertoires in COVID-19. Study summary: COVID-19 samples from acute and convalescent phases originated in the United States, Italy and Spain.

Germline V gene data show CDR1 as SGHAT and CDR2 as FQDESV (reference sequence). V gave up 5 bases and J gave up 0 bases, with 13 bases separating them. The CDR3 spans 16 residues. Assay: immunoSEQ multiplex PCR; the TCRdb copy retains only in-frame clones and omits some. Of approximately 210,000 clones in the sample, around 86% were seen once. Sequenced input: peripheral blood. This receptor was identified in a man aged 30 to 39 who had recovered from COVID-19. The rearrangement links TRBV11-1 to TRBJ1-4; D is perhaps TRBD1 (6 bases). CDR3 region: CASSGTWPATNEKLFF. CDR3 coding DNA: TGTGCCAGCAGCGGGACATGGCCTGCAACTAATGAAAAACTGTTTTTT. Variable domain in full (rest from reference TRBV11-1 and TRBJ1-4): EAEVAQSPRYKITEKSQAVAFWCDPISGHATLYWYRQILGQGPELLVQFQDESVVDDSQLPKDRFSAERLKGVDSTLKIQPAELGDSAMYLCASSGTWPATNEKLFFGSGTQLSVL.